Below are 21 T cell receptor beta chains sequenced from a single sample in a study of CD8 T cells in Susac syndrome. Random-hexamer reverse transcription was applied to about 0.45 to 1 ug RNA. A single record per CDR3 protein comes from TCRdb applying MiXCR to the immunoSEQ multiplex PCR reads. The sample lists around 140,000 distinct CDR3 sequences, 80% to 85% occurring once. Source material: CD8+ T cells from PBMCs. Receptors were obtained from a human donor with multiple sclerosis.

The chain employs TRBV2 and TRBJ2-3, with 8 positions matching TRBD2. Losses at the gene ends were 8 bases for V and 5 bases for J; bases not matched to a gene: 6. This CDR3 spans 13 amino acids. Germline-derived CDR1 and CDR2 are SNHLY and FYNNEI. The CDR3 protein is CASQAGVLDTQYF. The CDR3 DNA is TGTGCCAGCCAAGCGGGGGTGTTAGATACGCAGTATTTT.

This clonotype was picked up one time. The genes are TRBV12-3 or TRBV12-4 and TRBJ2-1, with 9 bases matching TRBD2. Unmatched junction bases numbered 13, after V lost 5 bases and J lost 8 bases. The CDR3 extends over 16 amino acids. In nucleotides, the CDR3 is TGTGCCAGCAGTAGAGAGGTAGCGGGGGCCCCCCATGAGCAGTTCTTC. This gives the protein CASSREVAGAPHEQFF.

The chain links TRBV19 to TRBJ2-1, with D perhaps TRBD2 (6 bases). Trimming pared 8 bases from V and 12 bases from J, leaving 11 bases between. This CDR3 region has 10 residues. CDR1 LNHDA and CDR2 SQIVND come from the germline V gene (reference sequence). CDR3 sequence: CASRGGVQFF. In nucleotides, the CDR3 is TGTGCCAGTCGCGGCGGGGTGCAGTTCTTC.

This chain joins TRBV5-1 and TRBJ1-2; weak D call: TRBD1 (5 bases). Deletions cut 3 bases from V and 4 bases from J, with 10 bases between. This CDR3 has 13 residues. Germline V lookup: CDR1 SGHRS, CDR2 YFSETQ. CDR3 sequence (DNA): TGCGCCAGCAGCTGGTGGGGGAGCTATGGCTACACCTTC. This encodes CASSWWGSYGYTF.

On this clonotype itself: This may arise from a read error, as a much more abundant clone is one base away. The chain combines TRBV29-1 with TRBJ1-2; D uncertain. This CDR3 spans 11 amino acids. Germline V CDR1 and CDR2: SQVTM, ANQGSEA. Here the CDR3 reads CIGAFGYGYTF. DNA for the CDR3: TGCATCGGCGCTTTTGGCTATGGCTACACCTTC.

The J gene is TRBJ1-2, the V gene TRBV30; 7 nucleotides agree with TRBD1. In germline, CDR1 is GTSNPN, CDR2 SVGIG (reference sequence). There are 15 residues in the CDR3. V trimming: 4 bases; J trimming: 2 bases; junction bases outside the gene matches: 10. CDR3 DNA: TGTGCCTGGAACCCACCCCAGGGACAGAACTATGGCTACACCTTC. The encoded protein is CAWNPPQGQNYGYTF. Full variable domain (remainder filled in from reference TRBV30 and TRBJ1-2): SQTIHQWPATLVQPVGSPLSLECTVEGTSNPNLYWYRQAAGRGLQLLFYSVGIGQISSEVPQNLSASRPQDRQFILSSKKLLLSDSGFYLCAWNPPQGQNYGYTFGSGTRLTVV.

The table lists this clonotype with a few counts. The chain joins TRBV11-2 to TRBJ2-3; D possibly corresponds to TRBD2 (5 bases). This CDR3 is built from 15 residues. V was pared by 5 bases and J by 3 bases, with 15 bases between. In germline, CDR1 is SGHAT, CDR2 FQNNGV. The CDR3: CASSPSVTGTDTQYF. The CDR3 coding sequence is TGTGCCAGCAGCCCGTCCGTAACGGGGACAGATACGCAGTATTTT.

The chain joins TRBV6-4 to TRBJ2-5; D perhaps matches TRBD1 (6 bases). CDR1 MRHNA and CDR2 SNTAGT come from the germline V gene. Trimming stripped 2 bases from V and 2 bases from J, with 6 bases between. The CDR3 length is 13 residues. CDR3 residues: CASSDGTQETQYF. The CDR3 DNA reads as TGTGCCAGCAGTGACGGGACACAAGAGACCCAGTACTTC.

This clonotype appeared once. The chain links TRBV7-9 to TRBJ2-3; perhaps TRBD1 as D (6 bases). The germline CDR1 and CDR2 sequences are SEHNR and FQNEAQ (reference sequence). The CDR3 runs to 15 residues. Trimming pared 5 bases from V and 5 bases from J, leaving 17 bases between. The CDR3, as DNA: TGTGCCAGCAGCACCCGGACAGAAACTTTAGATACGCAGTATTTT. It translates to CASSTRTETLDTQYF.

The chain has TRBV6-5 and TRBJ2-7, with D possibly being TRBD2 (6 bases). The germline V gene has CDR1 MNHEY and CDR2 SVGAGI. V was cut by 2 bases and J by 4 bases, with 15 bases left in between. The CDR3 totals 15 residues. The CDR3 is CASSYDAGTHYEQYF. The CDR3 DNA sequence: TGTGCCAGCAGTTACGACGCGGGGACCCATTACGAGCAGTACTTC.

This chain connects TRBV30 to TRBJ1-4; D is unclear. Trimming pared 3 bases from V and 5 bases from J, leaving 13 bases between. CDR1 and CDR2 from the germline V gene are GTSNPN and SVGIG (reference sequence). This CDR3 contains 14 residues. CDR3 coding DNA: TGTGCCTGGAGGGCCGCGGGAACAAATGAAAAACTGTTTTTT. It encodes CAWRAAGTNEKLFF.

The chain couples TRBV12-3 or TRBV12-4 to TRBJ2-1; TRBD1 might be the D (6 bases). This CDR3 contains 14 residues. Trimming shortened V by 4 bases and J by 4 bases, and 11 bases separated the two germline ends. The CDR3 DNA is TGTGCCAGCAGTTATATGACAGGTTACAATGAGCAGTTCTTC. Its translation is CASSYMTGYNEQFF.

This clonotype was recorded once. Here the CDR3 DNA reads TGTGCCAGCAGTTTAGTTGGTGCACTAGCGGGATATCCGACAGATACGCAGTATTTT. Residues: CASSLVGALAGYPTDTQYF. This chain links TRBV12-3 or TRBV12-4 with TRBJ2-3; 10 nucleotides match TRBD2. This CDR3 spans 19 amino acids. Trimming at V came to 1 base and at J to 3 bases, leaving 13 bases not matched to a gene.

The rearrangement joins TRBV12-3 or TRBV12-4 to TRBJ2-5, with D perhaps TRBD1 (6 bases). This CDR3 has 16 amino acids. V dropped 5 bases and J dropped 2 bases, with 18 bases sitting between them. The CDR3 nucleotides read TGTGCCAGCAGTCGGACAGCGCGTAACCTACAAGAGACCCAGTACTTC. It yields the protein CASSRTARNLQETQYF.

This clonotype has just one count. This chain connects TRBV27 to TRBJ2-2; D tentatively fits TRBD1 or TRBD2 (5 bases each). The CDR3 contains 15 residues. Germline CDR1 reads MNHEY; CDR2 reads SMNVEV (reference sequence). V was shortened by 2 bases and J by 7 bases, with 14 bases between the two germline ends. This CDR3 reads CASSLSGARGGELFF. CDR3 in DNA: TGTGCCAGCAGTTTAAGCGGCGCAAGGGGCGGGGAGCTGTTTTTT.

The CDR3 reads CASSIPQGIDYGYTF. CDR3 sequence (DNA): TGTGCCAGTAGTATCCCCCAGGGTATCGACTATGGCTACACCTTC. This rearrangement joins TRBV19 to TRBJ1-2, with D perhaps TRBD1 (5 bases). V lost 3 bases and J lost 3, with 14 bases in between. CDR1 and CDR2 from the germline V gene are LNHDA and SQIVND (reference sequence). The CDR3 covers 15 residues. Full variable domain (rest looked up from reference TRBV19 and TRBJ1-2): DGGITQSPKYLFRKEGQNVTLSCEQNLNHDAMYWYRQDPGQGLRLIYYSQIVNDFQKGDIAEGYSVSREKKESFPLTVTSAQKNPTAFYLCASSIPQGIDYGYTFGSGTRLTVV.

This clonotype was seen a few times. This chain links TRBV12-3 or TRBV12-4 with TRBJ2-1; 7 bases are shared with TRBD2. With 3 bases clipped from V and 1 base from J, the junction kept 3 bases outside the gene matches. This CDR3 spans 15 amino acids. CDR3: CASSLSSGSYNEQFF. The CDR3 nucleotides read TGTGCCAGCAGTTTGTCTAGCGGTTCCTACAATGAGCAGTTCTTC.

This chain uses TRBV2 with TRBJ1-4, with D hard to call. CDR1 and CDR2 (germline): SNHLY, FYNNEI. V lost 4 bases to trimming and J lost 8 bases, with 17 bases between them. The CDR3 length is 15 residues. The DNA of the CDR3 is TGTGCCAGCAGTGTTTCGGAGGATCCCAACGAAAAACTGTTTTTT. This translates into CASSVSEDPNEKLFF.

This clonotype was seen a handful of times. This rearrangement joins TRBV4-1 to TRBJ1-1; no reliable D call. Trimming stripped 1 base from V and 6 bases from J, with 15 bases between. The length of the CDR3 is 15 residues. CDR1 and CDR2 from the germline V gene are MGHRA and YSYEKL. The chain's CDR3 is CASSQGPRGSSEAFF. The CDR3 bases are TGCGCCAGCAGCCAAGGACCCCGGGGAAGCTCTGAAGCTTTCTTT.

This chain uses TRBV15 with TRBJ2-2, with 7 bases fitting TRBD1. The CDR3 sequence is 15 residues long. Trimming removed 1 base from V and 6 bases from J; junction bases left unmatched: 5. Per germline, CDR1 LNHNV and CDR2 YYDKDF (reference sequence). In DNA, the CDR3 is TGTGCCACCAGCAGAGTAGGGGGCTCGCCCGGGGAGCTGTTTTTT. Protein sequence: CATSRVGGSPGELFF.

V is TRBV28 and J is TRBJ2-2, with 7 positions matching TRBD1. Germline V lookup: CDR1 MDHEN, CDR2 SYDVKM. The V segment lost 4 bases and the J segment 5 bases; nucleotides outside the gene matches: 1. This CDR3 region has 13 residues. In DNA form, the CDR3 reads TGTGCCAGCAGTTGGGACAGAACCGGGGAGCTGTTTTTT. Amino acid sequence: CASSWDRTGELFF.